This paragraph reports one TCR beta chain. Its antigen is not identified. The sample originates from a study of shared clonotypes between healthy human individuals. The wider study: Those who served as donors were a couple of women and a few men between the ages of 18 and 49. Three CD4 naive, three CD4 memory, two CD8 naive and one CD8 memory plate were used per donor.

Findings and caveats of the study: It was the non-shared clonotypes that had lower generation probabilities than clonotypes shared by all four donors.

The material for each subset, its genomic DNA, was split evenly across several immunoSEQ plates. Here immunoSEQ multiplex PCR was the method, and the copy in TCRdb shows in-frame clones only, minus some. Here the sample spans 950,000 to 1,100,000 clones, 70% to 80% being singletons. The CDR3 has 14 residues. Germline values: CDR1 SGHRS, CDR2 YFSETQ. Sequencing used memory CD4+ T cells sorted from blood. Subset meaning: CD45RA-negative fraction. The sequence derives from a man aged 18 to 30 in good health. The rearrangement joins TRBV5-1 to TRBJ2-5; tentative D call: TRBD2 (6 bases). The J call may be wrong; the DNA end is better matched by TRBJ2-7. The DNA for the CDR3 is TGCGCCAGCAGCTTGGGACTAGACAACTACGAGCAGTACTTC. Amino acid sequence: CASSLGLDNYEQYF.